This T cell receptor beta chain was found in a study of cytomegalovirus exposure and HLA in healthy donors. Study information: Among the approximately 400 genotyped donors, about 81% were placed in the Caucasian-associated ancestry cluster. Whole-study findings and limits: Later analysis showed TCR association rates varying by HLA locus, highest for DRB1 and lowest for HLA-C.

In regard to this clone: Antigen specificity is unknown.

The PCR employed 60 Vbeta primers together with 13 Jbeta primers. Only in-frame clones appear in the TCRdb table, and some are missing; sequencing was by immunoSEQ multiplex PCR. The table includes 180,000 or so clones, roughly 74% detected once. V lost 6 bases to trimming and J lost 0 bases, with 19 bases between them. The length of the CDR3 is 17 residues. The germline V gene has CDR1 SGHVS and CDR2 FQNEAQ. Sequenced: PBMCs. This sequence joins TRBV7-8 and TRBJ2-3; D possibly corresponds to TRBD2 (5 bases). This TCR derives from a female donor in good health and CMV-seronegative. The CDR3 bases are TGTGCCAGCAGTAGAAACCACCGGGGTTCTAGCACAGATACGCAGTATTTT. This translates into CASSRNHRGSSTDTQYF.